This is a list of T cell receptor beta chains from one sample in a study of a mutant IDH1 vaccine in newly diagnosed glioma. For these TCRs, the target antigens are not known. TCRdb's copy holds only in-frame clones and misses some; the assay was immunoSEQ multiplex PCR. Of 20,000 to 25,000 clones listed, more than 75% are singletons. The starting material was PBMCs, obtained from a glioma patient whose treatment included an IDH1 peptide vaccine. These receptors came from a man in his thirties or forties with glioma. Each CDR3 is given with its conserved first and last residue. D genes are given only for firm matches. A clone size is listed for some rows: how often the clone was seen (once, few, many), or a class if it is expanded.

DNA: TGTGCCAGCAGCTTGGGGGTTCAGGGGCGCACCGGGGAGCTGTTTTTT
CDR3: CASSLGVQGRTGELFF
J: TRBJ2-2
size: medium-sized
length: 16
V: TRBV5-6
D: NA

DNA: TGTGCCAGCAGTTTATCGGGGTCATTACAAAACTATGGCTACACCTTC
CDR3: CASSLSGSLQNYGYTF
J: TRBJ1-2
size: NA
length: 16
V: TRBV27
D: NA

DNA: TGCGCCAGCAGCTCCGAGAACACTGAAGCTTTCTTT
CDR3: CASSSENTEAFF
J: TRBJ1-1
size: NA
length: 12
V: TRBV5-1
D: NA

DNA: TGTGCCAGCAGCCCGATGTTTTACACTGAAGCTTTCTTT
CDR3: CASSPMFYTEAFF
J: TRBJ1-1
size: NA
length: 13
V: TRBV6-6
D: NA

DNA: TGTGCCAGCAGCCTCAGGGGGAATGAGCAGTTCTTC
CDR3: CASSLRGNEQFF
J: TRBJ2-1
size: NA
length: 12
V: TRBV7-9
D: TRBD1

DNA: TGTGCCAGCAGCCGGGACGGCTATGGCTACACCTTC
CDR3: CASSRDGYGYTF
J: TRBJ1-2
size: NA
length: 12
V: TRBV14
D: NA

DNA: TGTGCCAGCAGCTCTAGGGAAGTGGAGCAGTTCTTC
CDR3: CASSSREVEQFF
J: TRBJ2-1
size: NA
length: 12
V: TRBV7-2
D: NA

DNA: TGCAGCGCGGGACACCTTTACGAGCAGTACTTC
CDR3: CSAGHLYEQYF
J: TRBJ2-7
size: NA
length: 11
V: TRBV29-1
D: NA

DNA: TGCGCCAGCTCGGGGGGTGAGCAGTTCTTC
CDR3: CASSGGEQFF
J: TRBJ2-1
size: NA
length: 10
V: TRBV10-2
D: TRBD2

DNA: TGCGCCAGCAGCCATCCAGGGAATAGCAATCAGCCCCAGCATTTT
CDR3: CASSHPGNSNQPQHF
J: TRBJ1-5
size: NA
length: 15
V: TRBV4-1
D: NA

DNA: TGTGCCAGCAGAAGTGTCGATTATAGCAATCAGCCCCAGCATTTT
CDR3: CASRSVDYSNQPQHF
J: TRBJ1-5
size: NA
length: 15
V: TRBV6-1
D: NA

DNA: TGCGCCAGCAGCCAGGACACAGGGCAGCCCCAGCATTTT
CDR3: CASSQDTGQPQHF
J: TRBJ1-5
size: NA
length: 13
V: TRBV4-1
D: NA